The 28 T cell receptor beta chains given below trace back to one sample, sequenced in a study of Ad26.COV2.S vaccination and SARS-CoV-2 variants. Treatment specified: some 20 received Ad26.COV2.S at low or high dose, single or two shots; several received placebo; per-sample allocation not given. It was on day 63 after the first vaccine or placebo injection that samples were taken. Libraries were prepared by immunoSEQ multiplex PCR; TCRdb keeps only in-frame clonotypes and omits some of them. Of 300,000 to 400,000 clones in the sample, just under 85% were seen once. Here the sequenced sample was peripheral blood, taken in a trial of Ad26.COV2.S vaccine versus placebo. The receptors derive from a person between 18 and 65 years old who received the Ad26.COV2.S COVID-19 vaccine or a placebo.

V is TRBV2 and J is TRBJ1-5; D gene uncertain. Trimming took 6 bases from V and 1 from J, leaving 4 bases between them. Germline-derived CDR1 and CDR2 are SNHLY and FYNNEI. The CDR3 is 12 amino acids. DNA for the CDR3: TGTGCCAGCAGGGGCAGCAATCAGCCCCAGCATTTT. Translated: CASRGSNQPQHF.

This clone was recorded once. V gene TRBV28 combines with J gene TRBJ2-7, with D perhaps matching TRBD1 or TRBD2 (5 bases each). The V gene lost 3 bases and the J gene lost 3 bases, with 15 bases spanning the gap. Germline lookup yields CDR1 MDHEN and CDR2 SYDVKM. This CDR3 region has 15 residues. The CDR3 bases are TGTGCCAGCAGTTTTGTGGGGACCCAGTTCTACGAGCAGTACTTC. Amino acid sequence: CASSFVGTQFYEQYF.

The chain employs TRBV23-1 and TRBJ1-1, with TRBD1 matching 7 bases. TRBV23-1 is annotated as an ORF whose role is uncertain. V dropped 3 bases and J dropped 1; count of bases not matched to a gene: 8. The CDR3 is 16 residues long. The CDR3 loop reads CASSHPRHRGNTEAFF. The CDR3 DNA sequence: TGCGCCAGCAGTCACCCTCGGCACAGGGGGAACACTGAAGCTTTCTTT.

This clone was detected only once. At one end, the junction sequence differs from germline, possibly due to a read error. The chain's CDR3 is CASSDGGTKEKLFF. Written as DNA, the CDR3 is TGCGCCAGCAGTGATGGGGGGACTAAGGAAAAACTGTTTTTT. The chain has TRBV10-1 and TRBJ1-4, with D tentatively TRBD1 (5 bases). Germline loops: CDR1 WNHNN, CDR2 SYGVQD (reference sequence). The CDR3 sequence is 14 residues long.

V and J are TRBV10-3 and TRBJ2-7, with 7 bases that match TRBD1. Trimming removed 10 bases from V and 2 bases from J; junction bases left unmatched: 5. Germline-derived CDR1 and CDR2 are ENHRY and SYGVKD. This CDR3 is built from 12 residues. DNA of the CDR3: TGTGCCACCAACAGGGGAACCTACGAGCAGTACTTC. It translates to CATNRGTYEQYF.

This chain links TRBV11-2 with TRBJ2-5, with 8 positions matching TRBD2. CDR3 length equals 15 residues. V was pared by 1 base and J by 5 bases, with 6 bases of the junction left unmatched. CDR1 is SGHAT, CDR2 FQNNGV, per germline. The CDR3 region has the DNA TGTGCCAGCAGCTTAGTATCTTCTAGCGGGGAGACCCAGTACTTC. Translating gives CASSLVSSSGETQYF. Full variable domain (outside the CDR3, taken from reference TRBV11-2 and TRBJ2-5): EAGVAQSPRYKIIEKRQSVAFWCNPISGHATLYWYQQILGQGPKLLIQFQNNGVVDDSQLPKDRFSAERLKGVDSTLKIQPAKLEDSAVYLCASSLVSSSGETQYFGPGTRLLVL.

This clone showed up just once. This chain joins TRBV5-4 and TRBJ2-4; the match to TRBD1 covers 8 bases. Trimming at V came to 4 bases and at J to 2 bases, leaving 11 bases not matched to a gene. This CDR3 spans 17 amino acids. The V gene's germline CDR1 is SGHNT and CDR2 YYREEE (reference sequence). The CDR3 here is CASSTFGQGITKNIQYF. Written as DNA, the CDR3 is TGTGCCAGCAGCACCTTTGGACAGGGAATAACCAAAAACATTCAGTACTTC.

The V gene is TRBV5-1, the J gene TRBJ2-1; 9 positions match TRBD2. The CDR3 totals 16 residues. With 0 bases clipped from V and 5 bases from J, the junction kept 6 bases outside the gene matches. Per germline, CDR1 SGHRS and CDR2 YFSETQ. Written as DNA, the CDR3 is TGCGCCAGCAGCTTGGATGGCGGGGGGGTTAACAATGAGCAGTTCTTC. Translating it yields CASSLDGGGVNNEQFF.

The gene calls are TRBV6-4 and TRBJ1-2; D gene uncertain. This CDR3 has 12 amino acids. Germline V gene data show CDR1 as MRHNA and CDR2 as SNTAGT. The V and J ends lost 3 bases and 8 bases respectively, with 10 bases between them. CDR3 nucleotides: TGTGCCAGCAGTGAGGGGAACCTCGGCTACACCTTC. Translation gives CASSEGNLGYTF.

The rearrangement uses TRBV6-1 and TRBJ1-2, with D unresolved. Per the germline V gene, CDR1 is MNHNS and CDR2 is SASEGT. This CDR3 has 15 amino acids. V lost 2 bases and J lost 5, with 15 bases in between. The CDR3 DNA reads as TGTGCCAGCAGTGAATCCCCTTACACGACTTATGGCTACACCTTC. Protein sequence: CASSESPYTTYGYTF.

V is TRBV6-6 and J is TRBJ1-1; no definite D call. Between the trimmed V and J ends, which lost 7 bases and 3 bases, there was a span of 9 bases. There are 12 residues in the CDR3. Germline V gene data show CDR1 as MNHNY and CDR2 as SVGAGI (reference sequence). The CDR3 DNA sequence: TGTGCCAGCACCCGGGGTGACACTGAAGCTTTCTTT. It yields the protein CASTRGDTEAFF.

This clone is a singleton in its sample. The J gene is TRBJ1-2, the V gene TRBV7-3; D is possibly TRBD1 (6 bases). CDR1 and CDR2 from the germline V gene are SGHTA and FQGTGA. Between the trimmed V and J ends, which lost 5 bases and 6 bases, there was a span of 10 bases. The CDR3 is 12 amino acids. The CDR3 sequence: CASSLTGNGYTF. The CDR3 region has the DNA TGTGCCAGCAGCCTTACAGGGAATGGCTACACCTTC.

The rearrangement joins TRBV6-6 to TRBJ1-6; a possible D gene is TRBD1 (6 bases). The germline V gene has CDR1 MNHNY and CDR2 SVGAGI (reference sequence). V gave up 8 bases and J gave up 10 bases, with 12 bases separating them. This CDR3 has 12 amino acids. CDR3 sequence: CASGGLGSPLHF. In DNA form, the CDR3 reads TGTGCCAGCGGGGGGCTAGGGTCACCCCTCCACTTT.

J is TRBJ2-3 and V is TRBV5-6; 9 bases are shared with TRBD2. V trimming: 2 bases; J trimming: 2 bases; junction bases outside the gene matches: 12. In germline, CDR1 is SGHDT, CDR2 YYEEEE. The CDR3 is made up of 18 amino acids. The CDR3 DNA sequence: TGTGCCAGCAGCTTTGGTTCTGCGGGGGGGTACCCCACAGATACGCAGTATTTT. Amino acids: CASSFGSAGGYPTDTQYF.

This clone was seen a handful of times. This sequence joins TRBV28 and TRBJ1-1, with no clear D. Germline loops: CDR1 MDHEN, CDR2 SYDVKM. Trimming took off 1 base at V and 0 bases at J, with 9 bases between the two ends. The CDR3 has 15 residues. CDR3 amino acids: CASSLSAGMNTEAFF. The CDR3 DNA sequence: TGTGCCAGCAGTTTATCCGCCGGTATGAACACTGAAGCTTTCTTT.

This clone was observed a single time. This rearrangement joins TRBV7-9 to TRBJ1-5; D gene uncertain. Germline values: CDR1 SEHNR, CDR2 FQNEAQ (reference sequence). V lost 1 base and J 1 base, leaving 5 bases between the germline ends. The CDR3 runs to 14 residues. The CDR3 DNA reads TGTGCCAGCAGCTTAGAGACAAGCAATCAGCCCCAGCATTTT. Its translation: CASSLETSNQPQHF.

This sequence joins TRBV6-4 and TRBJ2-1; 7 bases match TRBD1. This CDR3 has 19 residues. Germline assignment: CDR1 MRHNA and CDR2 SNTAGT. Losses at the gene ends were 2 bases for V and 4 bases for J; bases not matched to a gene: 17. CDR3 amino acids: CASSDGRVYFGTVYNEQFF. CDR3 DNA: TGTGCCAGCAGTGACGGACGGGTTTACTTCGGGACAGTATACAATGAGCAGTTCTTC.

This chain links TRBV2 with TRBJ2-5; D is possibly TRBD1 (6 bases). The CDR3 has 16 residues. Trimming cost V 3 bases and J 0 bases, with 14 bases left between them. Germline V gives CDR1 SNHLY, CDR2 FYNNEI. CDR3 sequence reads: CASSDPAGQYQETQYF. CDR3 sequence (DNA): TGTGCCAGCAGTGACCCGGCCGGACAGTACCAAGAGACCCAGTACTTC.

The chain carries TRBV10-3 and TRBJ2-7; D might be TRBD2 (5 bases). Germline CDR1 reads ENHRY; CDR2 reads SYGVKD. Trimming removed 5 bases from V and 2 bases from J, with 16 bases in between. The CDR3 sequence is 15 residues long. The chain's CDR3 is CAISPGSGSTYEQYF. CDR3 DNA sequence: TGTGCCATCAGTCCCGGATCGGGGTCTACCTACGAGCAGTACTTC.

The chain carries TRBV4-2 and TRBJ2-5, with D unresolved. Germline V lookup: CDR1 LGHNA, CDR2 YNFKEQ. The V gene lost 1 base and the J gene lost 5 bases, with 8 bases spanning the gap. This CDR3 comprises 13 residues. CDR3: CASSQGRQETQYF. The CDR3 nucleotides are TGTGCCAGCAGCCAAGGGCGGCAGGAGACCCAGTACTTC.

DNA of the CDR3: TGTGCCAGCAGTTATTCACGGTCCTACTCCTACGAGCAGTACTTC. Translation: CASSYSRSYSYEQYF. V and J are TRBV6-2 or TRBV6-3 and TRBJ2-7; D ambiguous. V was cut by 3 bases and J by 0 bases, with 12 bases left in between. The CDR3 consists of 15 residues. Germline lookup yields CDR1 MNHEY and CDR2 SVGEGT.

The chain links TRBV7-9 to TRBJ2-3, with D hard to call. Germline-derived CDR1 and CDR2 are SEHNR and FQNEAQ (reference sequence). V shed 4 bases and J shed 2 bases, with 10 bases lying between them. The CDR3 runs to 14 residues. CDR3 region: CASSYKRDTDTQYF. CDR3 bases: TGTGCCAGCAGCTATAAAAGAGACACAGATACGCAGTATTTT.

The chain recombines TRBV7-9 with TRBJ2-3; 7 bases are a match to TRBD2. Trimming removed 5 bases from V and 1 base from J; junction bases left unmatched: 6. The CDR3 length is 15 residues. Germline V gives CDR1 SEHNR, CDR2 FQNEAQ (reference sequence). The CDR3 bases are TGTGCCAGCAGCCATACTAGCGAGGGCACAGATACGCAGTATTTT. It is translated as CASSHTSEGTDTQYF.

This chain uses TRBV28 with TRBJ1-2; 7 positions match TRBD1. The CDR3 is 15 amino acids. Germline CDR1 MDHEN, CDR2 SYDVKM. The V and J ends lost 3 bases and 0 bases, in that order; junction bases with no gene match: 4. CDR3 amino acids: CASSFRTGANYGYTF. CDR3 bases: TGTGCCAGCAGTTTCCGGACAGGAGCTAACTATGGCTACACCTTC.

The gene calls are TRBV6-4 and TRBJ1-1; 7 bases agree with TRBD1. The CDR3 has 14 amino acids. J gave up 5 bases and V 5 bases, and 8 bases lay outside the gene matches. Looked up from germline, CDR1 is MRHNA and CDR2 is SNTAGT. The CDR3 region has the DNA TGTGCCAGCAGTTACCAAGGGGGCGAAACTGAAGCTTTCTTT. This codes for CASSYQGGETEAFF.

This rearrangement joins TRBV10-3 to TRBJ2-3, with D tentatively TRBD1 or TRBD2 (5 bases each). Trimming removed 8 bases at V and 8 bases at J, with 11 bases between. This CDR3 contains 11 residues. Germline CDR1 is ENHRY and CDR2 is SYGVKD. The CDR3 loop is CAIGTAVTQYF. The CDR3 DNA follows: TGTGCCATCGGGACCGCTGTTACGCAGTATTTT.

This chain links TRBV30 with TRBJ1-6, with D perhaps matching TRBD1 (5 bases). With 5 bases removed from V and 7 bases from J, the gap between germline ends came to 12 bases. CDR1 is GTSNPN and CDR2 is SVGIG in the germline V gene (reference sequence). This CDR3 contains 13 residues. The CDR3 here is CAWVGDSNSPLHF. CDR3 in DNA: TGTGCCTGGGTTGGTGACAGCAATTCACCCCTCCACTTT. Using reference TRBV30 and TRBJ1-6 for the parts outside the CDR3, the full variable domain is SQTIHQWPATLVQPVGSPLSLECTVEGTSNPNLYWYRQAAGRGLQLLFYSVGIGQISSEVPQNLSASRPQDRQFILSSKKLLLSDSGFYLCAWVGDSNSPLHFGNGTRLTVT.

The V call is TRBV27, the J call TRBJ1-1, with no clear D. V dropped 2 bases and J dropped 0 bases, with 7 bases sitting between them. The CDR3 runs to 14 residues. Germline lookup yields CDR1 MNHEY and CDR2 SMNVEV (reference sequence). CDR3 sequence: CASSLRNLNTEAFF. In DNA, the CDR3 is TGTGCCAGCAGTTTACGGAATCTGAACACTGAAGCTTTCTTT.